The rows below give T cell receptor beta chains drawn from one sample of a study of shared clonotypes between healthy human individuals. Assay: immunoSEQ multiplex PCR; the TCRdb copy retains only in-frame clones and omits some. Of about 2 million clones in the sample, approximately 95% were seen once. The sequenced material came from naive CD8+ T cells sorted from blood. All receptors come from a man younger than 30 in good health. The CDR3 runs from the conserved cysteine through the conserved F or W. Fields, in order: J gene, D gene, V gene, clone size, CDR3 DNA, CDR3 protein. The D gene is left open where the match is weak. Part of the rows lack a size; the others show once, few, many or a class for expanded clones.

j_gene: TRBJ2-7
d_gene: NA
v_gene: TRBV6-5
abundance: NA
CDR3nt: TGTGCCAGCAGTTACCCGGTAAGGGAGCAGTACTTC
CDR3aa: CASSYPVREQYF

j_gene: TRBJ2-2
d_gene: NA
v_gene: TRBV4-3
abundance: NA
CDR3nt: TGCGCCAGCAGCCAAGAAATAAGGTCTGGGGCCGCGGAGCTGTTTTTT
CDR3aa: CASSQEIRSGAAELFF

j_gene: TRBJ2-2
d_gene: TRBD1
v_gene: TRBV10-3
abundance: once
CDR3nt: TGTGCCATCAGGACAGGGGCCACCGGGGAGCTGTTTTTT
CDR3aa: CAIRTGATGELFF

j_gene: TRBJ1-5
d_gene: NA
v_gene: TRBV27
abundance: NA
CDR3nt: TGTGCCAGCAGTCCTGCTCAGTCTAGCAATCAGCCCCAGCATTTT
CDR3aa: CASSPAQSSNQPQHF

j_gene: TRBJ1-1
d_gene: NA
v_gene: TRBV27
abundance: NA
CDR3nt: TGTGCCAGCAGTTTTGAGGGGGGGTCGTGGGCTGAAGCTTTCTTT
CDR3aa: CASSFEGGSWAEAFF

j_gene: TRBJ1-1
d_gene: NA
v_gene: TRBV7-2
abundance: NA
CDR3nt: TGTGCCAGCAGCTTCGGGGGGGCGTACACTGAAGCTTTCTTT
CDR3aa: CASSFGGAYTEAFF

j_gene: TRBJ1-1
d_gene: NA
v_gene: TRBV30
abundance: NA
CDR3nt: TGTGCCTGGAGTGTACAAAGTGAAGCTTTCTTT
CDR3aa: CAWSVQSEAFF

j_gene: TRBJ2-1
d_gene: TRBD2
v_gene: TRBV7-9
abundance: NA
CDR3nt: TGTGCCAGCAGCTCGGACTGGCGGGAGGGCCTTTACAATGAGCAGTTCTTC
CDR3aa: CASSSDWREGLYNEQFF

j_gene: TRBJ2-3
d_gene: NA
v_gene: TRBV7-9
abundance: NA
CDR3nt: TGTGCCAGCAGCCCGAGGGTGGCAGATACGCAGTATTTT
CDR3aa: CASSPRVADTQYF

j_gene: TRBJ2-1
d_gene: TRBD2
v_gene: TRBV11-2
abundance: NA
CDR3nt: TGTGCCAGCAGCTTCGGGACTAGCGGGAGCTATGAGCAGTTCTTC
CDR3aa: CASSFGTSGSYEQFF

j_gene: TRBJ1-2
d_gene: NA
v_gene: TRBV14
abundance: NA
CDR3nt: TGTGCCAGCAGCCAAGGGTACAGCCTCTATGGCTACACCTTC
CDR3aa: CASSQGYSLYGYTF

j_gene: TRBJ1-1
d_gene: TRBD1
v_gene: TRBV5-1
abundance: NA
CDR3nt: TGCGCCAGCAGAACCGGGACAGGGGACACTGAAGCTTTCTTT
CDR3aa: CASRTGTGDTEAFF

j_gene: TRBJ1-5
d_gene: TRBD1
v_gene: TRBV28
abundance: NA
CDR3nt: TGTGCCAGCAGCTTCAGGGGGGGTGGGCCCCAGCATTTT
CDR3aa: CASSFRGGGPQHF

j_gene: TRBJ1-2
d_gene: NA
v_gene: TRBV2
abundance: NA
CDR3nt: TGTGCCAGCACCGCTTATCTGGAGGATGGCTACACCTTC
CDR3aa: CASTAYLEDGYTF

j_gene: TRBJ1-6
d_gene: NA
v_gene: TRBV27
abundance: NA
CDR3nt: TGTGCCAGCAGTTCCTACGGGGGTGGGAATTCACCCCTCCACTTT
CDR3aa: CASSSYGGGNSPLHF

j_gene: TRBJ1-3
d_gene: NA
v_gene: TRBV27
abundance: NA
CDR3nt: TGTGCCAGCAGTCCCCTAGGGGTTGTCTCTGGAAACACCATATATTTT
CDR3aa: CASSPLGVVSGNTIYF

j_gene: TRBJ2-5
d_gene: NA
v_gene: TRBV6-1
abundance: NA
CDR3nt: TGTGCCAGCAGTGAAGAAGGCAGAGAAGAGACCCAGTACTTC
CDR3aa: CASSEEGREETQYF

j_gene: TRBJ2-7
d_gene: NA
v_gene: TRBV6-1
abundance: NA
CDR3nt: TGTGCCAGCAGTGAAACGGCTAGCTCCTACGAGCAGTACTTC
CDR3aa: CASSETASSYEQYF

j_gene: TRBJ2-1
d_gene: TRBD2
v_gene: TRBV28
abundance: once
CDR3nt: TGTGCCAGCAGCCAGCGGGGGCGCTCCTACAATGAGCAGTTCTTC
CDR3aa: CASSQRGRSYNEQFF

j_gene: TRBJ2-3
d_gene: NA
v_gene: TRBV10-3
abundance: once
CDR3nt: TGTGCCTCGGGGCGGCGCGGGACAGATACGCAGTATTTT
CDR3aa: CASGRRGTDTQYF

j_gene: TRBJ2-3
d_gene: TRBD2
v_gene: TRBV9
abundance: NA
CDR3nt: TGTGCCAGCAGCGTAGAACTAGCGGGGCCGATTAGCACAGATACGCAGTATTTT
CDR3aa: CASSVELAGPISTDTQYF

j_gene: TRBJ2-7
d_gene: NA
v_gene: TRBV5-4
abundance: NA
CDR3nt: TGTGCCAGCAGCTGGGACTTAAGCTCCTACGAGCAGTACTTC
CDR3aa: CASSWDLSSYEQYF

j_gene: TRBJ2-7
d_gene: NA
v_gene: TRBV6-5
abundance: NA
CDR3nt: TGTGCCAGCAGTTACCGAGGGACAACCTATAGCGAGCAGTACTTC
CDR3aa: CASSYRGTTYSEQYF

j_gene: TRBJ1-4
d_gene: NA
v_gene: TRBV30
abundance: NA
CDR3nt: TGTGCCTGGGCCAGCTTGGCCGGTGAAAAACTGTTTTTT
CDR3aa: CAWASLAGEKLFF

j_gene: TRBJ2-1
d_gene: TRBD1
v_gene: TRBV5-6
abundance: NA
CDR3nt: TGTGCCAGCAGCCCCGACAGGGGGTACAATGAGCAGTTCTTC
CDR3aa: CASSPDRGYNEQFF

j_gene: TRBJ2-7
d_gene: NA
v_gene: TRBV7-8
abundance: NA
CDR3nt: TGTGCCAGCAGCTTAGATTTTGTCGGGAGTTATTACGAGCAGTACTTC
CDR3aa: CASSLDFVGSYYEQYF

j_gene: TRBJ1-5
d_gene: TRBD1
v_gene: TRBV19
abundance: NA
CDR3nt: TGTGCCAGTCTCGAGGGACAGGGGGCTAATCAGCCCCAGCATTTT
CDR3aa: CASLEGQGANQPQHF

j_gene: TRBJ2-5
d_gene: NA
v_gene: TRBV27
abundance: NA
CDR3nt: TGTGCCAGCAGTCCGATGGTGGGGGCTCAGCAAGAGACCCAGTACTTC
CDR3aa: CASSPMVGAQQETQYF

j_gene: TRBJ2-7
d_gene: NA
v_gene: TRBV25-1
abundance: NA
CDR3nt: TGTGCCAGCAGGGACGGAAGTTCCTACGAGCAGTACTTC
CDR3aa: CASRDGSSYEQYF

j_gene: TRBJ2-7
d_gene: NA
v_gene: TRBV27
abundance: few
CDR3nt: TGTGCCAGCAGTCCCAGCGGGCGATCCTACGAGCAGTACTTC
CDR3aa: CASSPSGRSYEQYF

j_gene: TRBJ2-1
d_gene: NA
v_gene: TRBV9
abundance: NA
CDR3nt: TGTGCCAGCAGTCCCGGATACAATGAGCAGTTCTTC
CDR3aa: CASSPGYNEQFF

j_gene: TRBJ2-3
d_gene: TRBD2
v_gene: TRBV4-3
abundance: once
CDR3nt: TGCGCCAGCAGCCAAAGAATAGCGGGATTATGGACAGATACGCAGTATTTT
CDR3aa: CASSQRIAGLWTDTQYF

j_gene: TRBJ1-4
d_gene: NA
v_gene: TRBV19
abundance: once
CDR3nt: TGTGCCAGTAGTATTTGGCGTGGCGGGGGCGAAGGACTGTTTTTT
CDR3aa: CASSIWRGGGEGLFF

j_gene: TRBJ2-1
d_gene: NA
v_gene: TRBV2
abundance: NA
CDR3nt: TGTGCCAGCCTAGCCTCCTACAATGAGCAGTTCTTC
CDR3aa: CASLASYNEQFF

j_gene: TRBJ1-2
d_gene: NA
v_gene: TRBV15
abundance: NA
CDR3nt: TGTGCCACCAGCAGAGAGGAAGCCCACTATGGCTACACCTTC
CDR3aa: CATSREEAHYGYTF

j_gene: TRBJ2-7
d_gene: NA
v_gene: TRBV5-4
abundance: NA
CDR3nt: TGTGCCAGCAGCCACTCAGACAGCTCCTACGAGCAGTACTTC
CDR3aa: CASSHSDSSYEQYF

j_gene: TRBJ2-7
d_gene: TRBD1
v_gene: TRBV7-9
abundance: NA
CDR3nt: TGTGCCAGCAGCCCTAGGGACAGGGTTTACGAGCAGTACTTC
CDR3aa: CASSPRDRVYEQYF

j_gene: TRBJ1-1
d_gene: NA
v_gene: TRBV23-1
abundance: once
CDR3nt: TGCGCCAGCAGTCAGGATGATTACACTGAAGCTTTCTTT
CDR3aa: CASSQDDYTEAFF

j_gene: TRBJ2-1
d_gene: NA
v_gene: TRBV9
abundance: NA
CDR3nt: TGTGCCAGCAGCCGAGAGACAGGGCCACTAGCGGACTCCTACAATGAGCAGTTCTTC
CDR3aa: CASSRETGPLADSYNEQFF

j_gene: TRBJ2-3
d_gene: TRBD2
v_gene: TRBV10-2
abundance: NA
CDR3nt: TGCGCCAGCAGTGTAAGTGGGACTAGCAAATCCACAGATACGCAGTATTTT
CDR3aa: CASSVSGTSKSTDTQYF

j_gene: TRBJ2-2
d_gene: NA
v_gene: TRBV5-4
abundance: NA
CDR3nt: TGTGCCAGCAGCGAATACACCGGGGAGCTGTTTTTT
CDR3aa: CASSEYTGELFF

j_gene: TRBJ2-7
d_gene: NA
v_gene: TRBV9
abundance: NA
CDR3nt: TGTGCCAGCAGCGTAGGGTCGGGTTCCGAGCAGTACTTC
CDR3aa: CASSVGSGSEQYF

j_gene: TRBJ1-2
d_gene: NA
v_gene: TRBV6-1
abundance: NA
CDR3nt: TGTGCCAGCAGTGATCCCGCGGCAGGGAGGTATGGCTACACCTTC
CDR3aa: CASSDPAAGRYGYTF